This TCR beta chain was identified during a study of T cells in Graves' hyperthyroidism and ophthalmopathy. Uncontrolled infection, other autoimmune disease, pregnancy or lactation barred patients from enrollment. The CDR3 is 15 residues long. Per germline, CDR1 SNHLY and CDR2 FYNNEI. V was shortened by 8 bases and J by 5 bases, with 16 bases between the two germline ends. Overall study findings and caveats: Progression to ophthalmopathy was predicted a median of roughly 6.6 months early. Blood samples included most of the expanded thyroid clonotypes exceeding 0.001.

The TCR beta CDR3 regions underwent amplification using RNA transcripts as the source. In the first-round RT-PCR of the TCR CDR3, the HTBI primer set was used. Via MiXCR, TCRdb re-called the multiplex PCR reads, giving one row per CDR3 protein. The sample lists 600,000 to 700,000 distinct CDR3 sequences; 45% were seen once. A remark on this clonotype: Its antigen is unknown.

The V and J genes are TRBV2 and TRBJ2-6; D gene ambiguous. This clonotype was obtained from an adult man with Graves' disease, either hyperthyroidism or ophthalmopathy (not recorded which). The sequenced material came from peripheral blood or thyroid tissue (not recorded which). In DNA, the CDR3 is TGTGCCAGCTCACACAATCCTCTGAGGGCCAACGTCCTGACTTTC. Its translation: CASSHNPLRANVLTF.